This TCR beta chain was obtained from a study of blood T cells in healthy people across ages. Across the whole study: Capture via template switching afforded approximately one barcoded beta molecule per two T cells.

For the second PCR, which ran for 7 to 11 cycles, a sample-barcoded 5' primer and a J-beta primer mix were used. TCRdb fed the 5' RACE reads into MiXCR, producing one record per CDR3 protein. The sample consists of about 640,000 distinct CDR3 sequences, approximately 50% of them appearing once. The CDR3 runs to 14 residues. CDR1 and CDR2 from the germline V gene are LGHDT and YNNKEL (reference sequence). As for this clonotype: One end of the junction varies from germline; a read error may be responsible.

The chain combines TRBV3-1 with TRBJ2-4, with D unclear. The sample taken for sequencing was blood. The TCR sequence derives from a man in his 60s in good health. This CDR3 is CASSQDVGLNLQYF. CDR3 DNA: TGTGCCAGCAGCCAAGATGTCGGGCTAAACCTTCAGTACTTC. Supplemented by reference TRBV3-1 and TRBJ2-4, the full variable domain reads DTAVSQTPKYLVTQMGNDKSIKCEQNLGHDTMYWYKQDSKKFLKIMFSYNNKELIINETVPNRFSPKSPDKAHLNLHINSLELGDSAVYFCASSQDVGLNLQYFGAGTRLSVL.